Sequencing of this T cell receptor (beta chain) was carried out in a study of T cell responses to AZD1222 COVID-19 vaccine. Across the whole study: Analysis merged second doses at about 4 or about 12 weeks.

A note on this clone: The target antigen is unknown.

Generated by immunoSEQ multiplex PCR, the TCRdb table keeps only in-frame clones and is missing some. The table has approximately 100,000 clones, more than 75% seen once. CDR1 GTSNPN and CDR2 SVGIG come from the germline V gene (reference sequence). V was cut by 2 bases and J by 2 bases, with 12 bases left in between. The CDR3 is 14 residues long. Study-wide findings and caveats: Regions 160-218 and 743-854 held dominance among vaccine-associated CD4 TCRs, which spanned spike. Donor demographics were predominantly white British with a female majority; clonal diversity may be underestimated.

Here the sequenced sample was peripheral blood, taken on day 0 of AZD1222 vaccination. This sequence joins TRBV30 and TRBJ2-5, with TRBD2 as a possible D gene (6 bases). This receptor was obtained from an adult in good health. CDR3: CAWSKTSKQETQYF. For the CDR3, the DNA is TGTGCCTGGAGTAAGACTAGTAAACAAGAGACCCAGTACTTC.